The next 26 T cell receptor beta chains were all read from a single sample in a study of blood T cell repertoires in COVID-19 (dated by TCRdb to the early 2020s). The library came from the immunoSEQ multiplex PCR assay. The source is immuneACCESS, and TCRdb retained only in-frame sequences with V and J called. Part of the clones is not carried over; for the studies checked, unresolved V genes explain less than half of this, and the remainder is unexplained. This sample is represented by about 250,000 clones; about 87% of them were singletons. In total, the top ten clones hold around 3% of the sample. Material: PBMCs or T cells enriched from blood (not recorded which). These receptors were collected from a woman aged 45-65 years who had recovered from COVID-19.

V usage is TRBV5-1 and J usage is TRBJ2-2, with D possibly TRBD1 on 6 matching bases. V gave up 1 base and J gave up 6 bases, with 13 bases separating them. This CDR3 has 15 residues. Germline V lookup: CDR1 SGHRS, CDR2 YFSETQ. CDR3 DNA: TGCGCCAGCAGCTTGTTGGGGGCGGAGGCCGGGGAGCTGTTTTTT. Translating gives CASSLLGAEAGELFF.

On this clone: Since the CDR3 does not end with the conserved phenylalanine or tryptophan, this likely comes from a read error. This sequence joins TRBV6-1 and TRBJ2-4; unclear D gene. From germline, CDR1 is MNHNS and CDR2 SASEGT. The CDR3 sequence is 16 residues long. V was trimmed by 0 bases and J by 0 bases, leaving 9 bases between them. The CDR3 nucleotides are TGTGCCAGCAGTGAAGCACAGCGACTAGCCAAAAACATTCAGTACCTC. It is translated as CASSEAQRLAKNIQYL.

This chain uses TRBV28 with TRBJ1-1; 12 bases match TRBD1. The CDR3 contains 14 residues. Germline V gene sequence: CDR1 MDHEN, CDR2 SYDVKM. V shed 6 bases and J 4 bases; nucleotides not matched to a gene: 3. CDR3 DNA: TGTGCCAGCAGGAGGGGACAGGGGGCCACTGAAGCTTTCTTT. Encoded protein: CASRRGQGATEAFF. The full variable domain, completed using reference TRBV28 and TRBJ1-1, is DVKVTQSSRYLVKRTGEKVFLECVQDMDHENMFWYRQDPGLGLRLIYFSYDVKMKEKGDIPEGYSVSREKKERFSLILESASTNQTSMYLCASRRGQGATEAFFGQGTRLTVV.

This chain uses TRBV5-1 with TRBJ2-5, with TRBD2 matching 12 bases. The CDR3 has 16 amino acids. Germline V gene lookup returns CDR1 SGHRS and CDR2 YFSETQ. V was clipped by 0 bases and J by 5 bases; unmatched bases: 5. CDR3 amino acids: CASSLVTSGRSETQYF. CDR3 sequence (DNA): TGCGCCAGCAGCTTGGTTACTAGCGGGAGGTCGGAGACCCAGTACTTC.

The chain is built from TRBV28 and TRBJ1-3; D gene uncertain. V lost 6 bases to trimming and J lost 0 bases, with 12 bases between them. Germline V CDR1 and CDR2: MDHEN, SYDVKM. The CDR3 is 15 residues long. CDR3 sequence reads: CASSPPAGSGNTIYF. The CDR3 region has the DNA TGTGCCAGCAGCCCCCCCGCGGGCTCTGGAAACACCATATATTTT.

The CDR3 coding sequence is TGTGCCAGCAGTTACTCTCGACTCTCCGGGGTCTATGAGCAGTTCTTC. As protein: CASSYSRLSGVYEQFF. The V gene is TRBV6-5, the J gene TRBJ2-1; tentatively, D is TRBD2 (5 bases). With 0 bases removed from V and 8 bases from J, the gap between germline ends came to 17 bases. Germline assignment: CDR1 MNHEY and CDR2 SVGAGI. This CDR3 region has 16 residues.

This chain joins TRBV11-3 and TRBJ2-1, with 12 bases identical to TRBD1. The CDR3 loop spans 16 amino acids. The V gene's germline CDR1 is SGHNT and CDR2 YENEEA. The V and J ends lost 8 bases and 4 bases, in that order; junction bases with no gene match: 9. CDR3: CASSRGGQGAYNEQFF. In DNA, the CDR3 is TGTGCCAGCTCCAGGGGGGGACAGGGGGCTTACAATGAGCAGTTCTTC.

V is TRBV18 and J is TRBJ2-1, with TRBD2 matching over 8 bases. CDR1 and CDR2 from the germline V gene are KGHSH and LQKENI. V gave up 0 bases and J gave up 6 bases; unmatched junction bases: 7. CDR3 length: 16 residues. As DNA, the CDR3 is TGTGCCAGCTCACCACCTGGGCGGGAGGCCGTCAATGAGCAGTTCTTC. Its protein product is CASSPPGREAVNEQFF.

The rearrangement uses TRBV6-6 and TRBJ1-1; D call uncertain. This CDR3 contains 13 residues. CDR1 and CDR2 (germline): MNHNY, SVGAGI (reference sequence). Trimming shortened V by 7 bases and J by 0 bases, and 9 bases separated the two germline ends. The CDR3 sequence is CASNKHVNTEAFF. DNA for the CDR3: TGTGCCAGCAACAAACACGTGAACACTGAAGCTTTCTTT.

This clone was observed once. This chain connects TRBV9 to TRBJ2-1; 7 nucleotides match TRBD1. Per the germline V gene, CDR1 is SGDLS and CDR2 is YYNGEE. Trimming removed 5 bases from V and 3 bases from J; junction bases left unmatched: 5. This CDR3 comprises 14 residues. This CDR3 reads CASSPGQSYNEQFF. CDR3 in DNA: TGTGCCAGCAGTCCGGGACAGAGCTACAATGAGCAGTTCTTC.

The chain carries TRBV27 and TRBJ2-7, with 7 bases aligning to TRBD2. The germline gives CDR1 MNHEY, CDR2 SMNVEV (reference sequence). The CDR3 is 15 amino acids. The J segment lost 5 bases and the V segment lost 1 base, leaving 8 bases of the junction unmatched. The chain's CDR3 is CASSLYWTSVNEQYF. The CDR3, as DNA: TGTGCCAGCAGTTTATACTGGACTAGTGTCAACGAGCAGTACTTC.

V usage is TRBV15 and J usage is TRBJ2-3, with 14 positions matching TRBD2. CDR3 size: 18 residues. J gave up 2 bases and V 0 bases, and 4 bases lay outside the gene matches. Germline CDR1 and CDR2: LNHNV and YYDKDF (reference sequence). As DNA, the CDR3 is TGTGCCACCAGCAGAGATGGGGGACTAGCGGGGGACACAGATACGCAGTATTTT. Translating gives CATSRDGGLAGDTDTQYF.

J is TRBJ1-1 and V is TRBV20-1; no reliable D call. V lost 0 bases and J lost 7, with 6 bases in between. Germline loops: CDR1 DFQATT, CDR2 SNEGSKA (reference sequence). The CDR3 consists of 11 residues. The DNA of the CDR3 is TGCAGTGCTAGAGATGAGGGTGAAGCTTTCTTT. This encodes CSARDEGEAFF.

V and J are TRBV20-1 and TRBJ1-1; D uncertain. The germline V gene encodes CDR1 DFQATT and CDR2 SNEGSKA (reference sequence). Between the trimmed V and J ends, which lost 3 bases and 1 base, there was a span of 9 bases. This CDR3 contains 13 residues. The CDR3 DNA follows: TGCAGTGCTAGTGAGAGGGCGAACACTGAAGCTTTCTTT. It is translated as CSASERANTEAFF.

The rearrangement uses TRBV5-1 and TRBJ2-7, with 10 bases matching TRBD2. CDR1 and CDR2 from the germline V gene are SGHRS and YFSETQ. With 0 bases clipped from V and 5 bases from J, the junction kept 5 bases outside the gene matches. CDR3 size: 15 residues. CDR3 nucleotide sequence: TGCGCCAGCAGCTTGGAAAGCGGGGGGGGACACGAGCAGTACTTC. Amino acid sequence: CASSLESGGGHEQYF. Drawing the rest from reference TRBV5-1 and TRBJ2-7, the complete variable domain is KAGVTQTPRYLIKTRGQQVTLSCSPISGHRSVSWYQQTPGQGLQFLFEYFSETQRNKGNFPGRFSGRQFSNSRSEMNVSTLELGDSALYLCASSLESGGGHEQYFGPGTRLTVT.

Concerning this clone itself: The sample has other DNA sequences that encode this CDR3 too. The rearrangement links TRBV5-1 to TRBJ1-4, with 9 bases fitting TRBD1. The CDR3 is 14 residues long. In germline, CDR1 is SGHRS, CDR2 YFSETQ. V lost 4 bases to trimming and J lost 8 bases; unmatched junction nucleotides: 6. The CDR3 region has the DNA TGCGCCAGCAGCCTAGGACAGGGGAGGGAAAAACTGTTTTTT. As protein: CASSLGQGREKLFF.

The chain's CDR3 is CSGEGLNTEAFF. CDR3 in DNA: TGCAGCGGGGAGGGTTTGAACACTGAAGCTTTCTTT. The V and J genes are TRBV29-1 and TRBJ1-1; D not resolved. The germline CDR1 and CDR2 sequences are SQVTM and ANQGSEA. The CDR3 runs 12 residues. The V end was cut by 7 bases, the J end by 0 bases, with 9 bases between.

The chain combines TRBV2 with TRBJ2-5; 11 bases are shared with TRBD1. Unmatched junction bases numbered 9, after V lost 7 bases and J lost 2 bases. The CDR3 runs to 16 residues. Germline V gene sequence: CDR1 SNHLY, CDR2 FYNNEI. This CDR3 reads CASIRDRGGNQETQYF. The CDR3, as DNA: TGTGCCAGCATTCGGGACAGGGGGGGGAATCAAGAGACCCAGTACTTC.

J is TRBJ2-7 and V is TRBV4-3; perhaps TRBD1 as D (7 bases). Trimming took 4 bases from V and 5 from J, leaving 21 bases between them. Per germline, CDR1 LGHNA and CDR2 YSLEER. The CDR3 is 16 residues long. Here the CDR3 DNA reads TGCGCCAGCAGCCTCAGCCTTGTGGAGGGGGCCCACGAGCAGTACTTC. Residues: CASSLSLVEGAHEQYF.

The genes are TRBV6-5 and TRBJ1-2; possibly TRBD1 for D (6 bases). V was shortened by 8 bases and J by 3 bases, with 13 bases between the two germline ends. This CDR3 is 13 amino acids long. Germline values: CDR1 MNHEY, CDR2 SVGAGI. The CDR3 bases are TGTGCCAGCGAAGGGGGGGCTTACTATGGCTACACCTTC. It translates to CASEGGAYYGYTF.

The V gene is TRBV3-1 (or the pseudogene TRBV3-2), the J gene TRBJ1-2, with a tentative D call TRBD1 (5 bases). The V gene lost 3 bases and the J gene lost 7 bases, with 18 bases spanning the gap. Germline loops: CDR1 LGHDT, CDR2 YNNKEL (reference sequence). This CDR3 has 15 amino acids. CDR3 residues: CASSHNKAGTLGYTF. Here the CDR3 DNA reads TGTGCCAGCAGCCATAATAAAGCCGGGACTCTTGGCTACACCTTC.

The rearrangement uses TRBV27 and TRBJ2-5; TRBD1 matches at 9 bases. The CDR3 sequence is 15 residues long. The junction had 4 bases not matched to a gene; V was cut back by 0 bases and J by 5 bases. Germline-derived CDR1 and CDR2 are MNHEY and SMNVEV (reference sequence). CDR3 in amino acids: CASSLSGQGWETQYF. DNA of the CDR3: TGTGCCAGCAGTTTATCGGGACAGGGTTGGGAGACCCAGTACTTC.

CDR3 protein: CASSLGGANTGELFF. CDR3 DNA: TGTGCCAGCTCCTTGGGCGGGGCGAACACCGGGGAGCTGTTTTTT. The chain joins TRBV7-9 to TRBJ2-2, with D possibly matching TRBD2 (6 bases). The CDR3 runs 15 residues. With 8 bases removed from V and 0 bases from J, the gap between germline ends came to 13 bases. Germline CDR1 and CDR2: SEHNR and FQNEAQ (reference sequence).

The chain combines TRBV27 with TRBJ2-5; weak D call: TRBD1 (5 bases). CDR1 and CDR2 (germline): MNHEY, SMNVEV (reference sequence). Trimming stripped 2 bases from V and 1 base from J, with 11 bases between. The CDR3 covers 15 residues. CDR3 coding DNA: TGTGCCAGCAGTTTAGAAGGACAACTCCAAGAGACCCAGTACTTC. It yields the protein CASSLEGQLQETQYF.

The chain carries TRBV19 and TRBJ1-2; 12 bases are a match to TRBD1. Trimming took 4 bases from V and 4 from J; bases not matched to a gene: 7. From germline, CDR1 is LNHDA and CDR2 SQIVND (reference sequence). This CDR3 is built from 16 residues. CDR3 loop: CASSKQGQGAGYGYTF. CDR3 bases: TGTGCCAGTAGTAAGCAGGGACAGGGGGCCGGCTATGGCTACACCTTC. Complete variable domain (other parts from reference TRBV19 and TRBJ1-2): DGGITQSPKYLFRKEGQNVTLSCEQNLNHDAMYWYRQDPGQGLRLIYYSQIVNDFQKGDIAEGYSVSREKKESFPLTVTSAQKNPTAFYLCASSKQGQGAGYGYTFGSGTRLTVV.

The V call is TRBV7-2, the J call TRBJ1-3; D gene uncertain. The V and J ends lost 5 bases and 0 bases respectively, with 8 bases between them. The CDR3 is made up of 14 amino acids. Germline CDR1 reads SGHTA; CDR2 reads FQGNSA. As DNA, the CDR3 is TGTGCCAGCAGCCCTCAGATCTCTGGAAACACCATATATTTT. Its protein is CASSPQISGNTIYF.